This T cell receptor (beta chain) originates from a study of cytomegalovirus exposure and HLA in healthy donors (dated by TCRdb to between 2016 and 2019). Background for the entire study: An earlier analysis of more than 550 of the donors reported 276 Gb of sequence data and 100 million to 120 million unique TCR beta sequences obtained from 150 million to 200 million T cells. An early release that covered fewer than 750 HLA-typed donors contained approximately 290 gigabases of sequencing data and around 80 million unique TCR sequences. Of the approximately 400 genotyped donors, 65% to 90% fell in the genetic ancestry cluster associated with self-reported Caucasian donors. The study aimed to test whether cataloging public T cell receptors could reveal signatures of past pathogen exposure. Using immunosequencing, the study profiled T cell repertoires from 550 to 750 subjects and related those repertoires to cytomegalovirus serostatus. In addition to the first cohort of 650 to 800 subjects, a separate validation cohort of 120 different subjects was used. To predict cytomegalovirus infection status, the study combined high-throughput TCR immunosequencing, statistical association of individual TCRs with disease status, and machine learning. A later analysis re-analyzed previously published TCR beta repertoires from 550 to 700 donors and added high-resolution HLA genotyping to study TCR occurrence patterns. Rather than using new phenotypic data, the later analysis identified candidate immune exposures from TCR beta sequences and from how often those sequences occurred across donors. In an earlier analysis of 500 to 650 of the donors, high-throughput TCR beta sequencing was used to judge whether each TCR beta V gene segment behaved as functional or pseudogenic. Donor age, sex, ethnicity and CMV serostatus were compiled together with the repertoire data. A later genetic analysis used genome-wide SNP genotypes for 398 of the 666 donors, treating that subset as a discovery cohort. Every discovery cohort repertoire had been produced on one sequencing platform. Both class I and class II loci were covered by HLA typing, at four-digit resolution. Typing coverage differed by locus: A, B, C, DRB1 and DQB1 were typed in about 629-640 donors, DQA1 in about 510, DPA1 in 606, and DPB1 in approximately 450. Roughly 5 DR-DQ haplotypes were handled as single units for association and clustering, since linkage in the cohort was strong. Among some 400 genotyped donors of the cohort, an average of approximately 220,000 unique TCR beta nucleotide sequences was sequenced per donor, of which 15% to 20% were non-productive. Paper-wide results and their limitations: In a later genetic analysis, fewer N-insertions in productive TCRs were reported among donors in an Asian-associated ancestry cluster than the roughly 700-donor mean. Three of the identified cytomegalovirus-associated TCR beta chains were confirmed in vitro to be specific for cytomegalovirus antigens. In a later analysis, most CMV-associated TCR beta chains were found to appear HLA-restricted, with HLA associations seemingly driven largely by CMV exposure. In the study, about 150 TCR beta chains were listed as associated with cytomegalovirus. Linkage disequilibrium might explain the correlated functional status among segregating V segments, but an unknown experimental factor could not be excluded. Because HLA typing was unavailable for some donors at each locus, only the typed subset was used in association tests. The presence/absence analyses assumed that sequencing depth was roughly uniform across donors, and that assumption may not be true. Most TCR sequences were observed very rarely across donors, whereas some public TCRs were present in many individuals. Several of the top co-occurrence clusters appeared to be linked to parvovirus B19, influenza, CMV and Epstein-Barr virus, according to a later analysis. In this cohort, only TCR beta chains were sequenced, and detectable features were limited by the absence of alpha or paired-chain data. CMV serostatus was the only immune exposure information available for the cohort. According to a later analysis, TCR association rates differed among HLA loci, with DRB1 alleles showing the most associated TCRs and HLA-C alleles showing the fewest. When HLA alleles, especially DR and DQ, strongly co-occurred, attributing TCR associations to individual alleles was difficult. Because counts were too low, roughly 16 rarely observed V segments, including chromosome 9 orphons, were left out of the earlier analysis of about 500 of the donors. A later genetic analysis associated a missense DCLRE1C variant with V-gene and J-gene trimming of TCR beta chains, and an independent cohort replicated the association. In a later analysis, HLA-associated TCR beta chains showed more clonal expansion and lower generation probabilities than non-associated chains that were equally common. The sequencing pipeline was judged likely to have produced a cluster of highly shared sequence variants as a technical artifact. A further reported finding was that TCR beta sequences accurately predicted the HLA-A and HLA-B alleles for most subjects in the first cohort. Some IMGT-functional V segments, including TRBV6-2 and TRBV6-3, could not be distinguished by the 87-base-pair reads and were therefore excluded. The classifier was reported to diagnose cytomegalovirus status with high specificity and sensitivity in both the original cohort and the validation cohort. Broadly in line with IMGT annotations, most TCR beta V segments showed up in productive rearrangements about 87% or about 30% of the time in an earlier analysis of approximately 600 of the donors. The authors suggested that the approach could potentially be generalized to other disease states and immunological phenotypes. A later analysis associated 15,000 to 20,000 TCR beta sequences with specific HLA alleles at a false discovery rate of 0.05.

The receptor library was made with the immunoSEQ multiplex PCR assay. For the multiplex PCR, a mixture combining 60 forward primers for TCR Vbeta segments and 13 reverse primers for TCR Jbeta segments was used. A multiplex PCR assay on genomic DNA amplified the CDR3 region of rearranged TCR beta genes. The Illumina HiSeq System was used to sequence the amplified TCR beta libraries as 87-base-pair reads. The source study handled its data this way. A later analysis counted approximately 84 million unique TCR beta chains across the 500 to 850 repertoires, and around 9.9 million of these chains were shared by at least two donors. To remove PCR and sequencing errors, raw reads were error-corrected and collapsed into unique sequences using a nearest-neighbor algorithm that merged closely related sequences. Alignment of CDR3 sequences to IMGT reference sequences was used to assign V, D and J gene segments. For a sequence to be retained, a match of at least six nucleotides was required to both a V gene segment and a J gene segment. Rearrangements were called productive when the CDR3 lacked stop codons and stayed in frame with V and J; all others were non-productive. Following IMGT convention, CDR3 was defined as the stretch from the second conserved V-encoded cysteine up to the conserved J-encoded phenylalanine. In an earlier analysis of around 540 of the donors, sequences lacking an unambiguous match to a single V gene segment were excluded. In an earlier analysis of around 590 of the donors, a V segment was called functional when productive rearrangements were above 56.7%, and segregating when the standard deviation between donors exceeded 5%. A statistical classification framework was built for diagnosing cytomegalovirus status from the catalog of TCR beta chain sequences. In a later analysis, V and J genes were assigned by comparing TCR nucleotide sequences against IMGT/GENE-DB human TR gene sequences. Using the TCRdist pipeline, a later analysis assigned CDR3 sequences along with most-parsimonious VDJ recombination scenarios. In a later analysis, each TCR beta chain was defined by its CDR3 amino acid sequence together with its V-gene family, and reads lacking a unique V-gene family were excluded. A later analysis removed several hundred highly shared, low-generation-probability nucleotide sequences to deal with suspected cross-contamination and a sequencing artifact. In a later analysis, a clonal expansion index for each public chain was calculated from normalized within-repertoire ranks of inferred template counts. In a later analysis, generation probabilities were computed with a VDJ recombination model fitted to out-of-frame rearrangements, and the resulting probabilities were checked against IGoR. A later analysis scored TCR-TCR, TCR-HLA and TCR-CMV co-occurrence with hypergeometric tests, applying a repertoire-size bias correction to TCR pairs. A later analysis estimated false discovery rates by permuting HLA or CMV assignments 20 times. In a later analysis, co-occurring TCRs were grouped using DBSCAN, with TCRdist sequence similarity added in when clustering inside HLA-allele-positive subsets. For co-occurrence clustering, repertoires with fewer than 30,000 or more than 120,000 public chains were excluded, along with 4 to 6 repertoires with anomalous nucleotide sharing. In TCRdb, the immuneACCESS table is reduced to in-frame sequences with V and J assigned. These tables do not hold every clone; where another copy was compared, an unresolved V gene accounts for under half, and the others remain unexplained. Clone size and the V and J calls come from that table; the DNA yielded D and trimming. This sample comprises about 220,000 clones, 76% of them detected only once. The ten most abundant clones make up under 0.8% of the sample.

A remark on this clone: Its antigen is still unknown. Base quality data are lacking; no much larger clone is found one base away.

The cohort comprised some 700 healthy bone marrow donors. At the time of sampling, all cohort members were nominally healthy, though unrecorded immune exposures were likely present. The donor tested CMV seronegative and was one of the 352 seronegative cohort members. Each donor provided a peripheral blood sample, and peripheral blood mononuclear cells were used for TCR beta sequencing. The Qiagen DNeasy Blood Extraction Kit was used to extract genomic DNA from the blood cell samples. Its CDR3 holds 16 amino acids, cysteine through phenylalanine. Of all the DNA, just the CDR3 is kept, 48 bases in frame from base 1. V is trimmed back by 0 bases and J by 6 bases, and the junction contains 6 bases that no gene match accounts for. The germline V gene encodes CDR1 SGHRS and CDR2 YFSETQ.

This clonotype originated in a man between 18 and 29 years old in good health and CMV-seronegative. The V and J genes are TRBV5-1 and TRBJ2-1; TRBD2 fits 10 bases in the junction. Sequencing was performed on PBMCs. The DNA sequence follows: TGCGCCAGCAGCTTGGTAGCGGGAGGTGGGAGCAATGAGCAGTTCTTC. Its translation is CASSLVAGGGSNEQFF.